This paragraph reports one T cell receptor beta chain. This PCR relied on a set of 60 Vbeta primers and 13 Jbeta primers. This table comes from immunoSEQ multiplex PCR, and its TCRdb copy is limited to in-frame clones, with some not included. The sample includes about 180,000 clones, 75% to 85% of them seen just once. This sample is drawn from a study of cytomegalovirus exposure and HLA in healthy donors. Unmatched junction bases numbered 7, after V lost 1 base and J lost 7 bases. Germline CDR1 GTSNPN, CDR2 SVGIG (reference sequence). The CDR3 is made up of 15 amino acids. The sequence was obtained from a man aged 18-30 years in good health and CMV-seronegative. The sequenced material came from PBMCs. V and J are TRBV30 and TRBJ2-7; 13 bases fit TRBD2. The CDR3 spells CAWSGTSGGPGEQYF. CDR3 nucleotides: TGTGCCTGGAGTGGGACTAGCGGGGGTCCAGGGGAGCAGTACTTC.